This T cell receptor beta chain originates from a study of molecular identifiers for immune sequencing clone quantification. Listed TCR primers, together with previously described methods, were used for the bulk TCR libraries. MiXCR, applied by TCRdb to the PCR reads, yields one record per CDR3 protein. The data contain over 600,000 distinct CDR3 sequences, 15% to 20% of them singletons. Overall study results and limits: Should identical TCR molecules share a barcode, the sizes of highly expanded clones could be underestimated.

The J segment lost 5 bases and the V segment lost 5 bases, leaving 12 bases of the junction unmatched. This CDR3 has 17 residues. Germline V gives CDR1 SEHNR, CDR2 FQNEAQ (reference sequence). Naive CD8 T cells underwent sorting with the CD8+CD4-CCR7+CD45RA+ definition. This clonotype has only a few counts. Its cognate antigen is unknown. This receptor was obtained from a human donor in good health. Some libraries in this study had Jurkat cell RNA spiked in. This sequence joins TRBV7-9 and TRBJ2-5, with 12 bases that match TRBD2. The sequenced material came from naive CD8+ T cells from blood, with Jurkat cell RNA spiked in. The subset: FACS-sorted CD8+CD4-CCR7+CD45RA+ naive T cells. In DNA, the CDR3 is TGTGCCAGCAGCCCCCGACTAGCGGGAGTGATGGCGGAGACCCAGTACTTC. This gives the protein CASSPRLAGVMAETQYF.